The TCR beta chain described here comes from a study of blood T cell repertoires in COVID-19. About the study: The United States, Italy and Spain supplied acute and convalescent COVID-19 samples.

The repertoire was sequenced with immunoSEQ multiplex PCR; TCRdb's copy has only in-frame clones and lacks some. This repertoire shows about 280,000 clones, roughly 85% found once; its top ten account for 11%. V trimming: 6 bases; J trimming: 4 bases; junction bases outside the gene matches: 9. CDR3 length: 16 residues. From germline, CDR1 is MDHEN and CDR2 SYDVKM. The sequencing sample was made of peripheral blood. The J gene is TRBJ1-5, the V gene TRBV28; 10 positions agree with TRBD1. This TCR was sampled from a woman aged 70-85 years with acute or convalescent COVID-19. The CDR3 DNA sequence: TGTGCCAGCAGGATCGCTGGGACAGGGGTAAATCAGCCCCAGCATTTT. As protein: CASRIAGTGVNQPQHF.